Here is one T cell receptor (beta chain) with its context. This sample is part of a study of control samples from healthy donors and cancer patients. Sequenced by immunoSEQ multiplex PCR; TCRdb stores in-frame clones only, minus some. The sample includes about 140,000 clones, approximately 86% seen only once; the top ten take approximately 1.6%. CDR3 length equals 16 residues. The V gene's germline CDR1 is MDHEN and CDR2 SYDVKM. V gave up 2 bases and J gave up 6 bases, with 17 bases separating them. The sample consisted of blood. The sequence was obtained from a young man in good health. V usage is TRBV28 and J usage is TRBJ2-1; D is perhaps TRBD2 (6 bases). The CDR3 reads CASSLPGRGLSNEQFF. Here the CDR3 DNA reads TGTGCCAGCAGTTTACCCGGACGGGGGTTGAGCAATGAGCAGTTCTTC.